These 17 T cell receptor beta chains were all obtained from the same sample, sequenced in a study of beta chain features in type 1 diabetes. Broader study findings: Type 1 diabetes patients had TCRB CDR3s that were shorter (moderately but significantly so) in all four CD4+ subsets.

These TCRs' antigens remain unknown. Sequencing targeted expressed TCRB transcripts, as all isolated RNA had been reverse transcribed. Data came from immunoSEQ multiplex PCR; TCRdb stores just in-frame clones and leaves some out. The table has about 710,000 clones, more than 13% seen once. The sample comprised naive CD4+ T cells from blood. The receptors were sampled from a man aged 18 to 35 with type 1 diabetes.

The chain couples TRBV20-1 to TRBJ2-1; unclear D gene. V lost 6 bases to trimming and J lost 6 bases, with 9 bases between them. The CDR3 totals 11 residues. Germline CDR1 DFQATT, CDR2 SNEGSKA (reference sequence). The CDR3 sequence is CSAVRSNEQFF. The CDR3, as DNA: TGCAGTGCGGTTCGCTCCAATGAGCAGTTCTTC.

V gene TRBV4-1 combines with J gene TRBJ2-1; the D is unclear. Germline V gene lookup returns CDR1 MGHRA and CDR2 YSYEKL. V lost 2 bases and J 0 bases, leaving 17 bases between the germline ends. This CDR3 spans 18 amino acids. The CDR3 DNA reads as TGCGCCAGCAGCCAAAGGTTGCCCCGGAGAGCCTCCTACAATGAGCAGTTCTTC. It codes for CASSQRLPRRASYNEQFF.

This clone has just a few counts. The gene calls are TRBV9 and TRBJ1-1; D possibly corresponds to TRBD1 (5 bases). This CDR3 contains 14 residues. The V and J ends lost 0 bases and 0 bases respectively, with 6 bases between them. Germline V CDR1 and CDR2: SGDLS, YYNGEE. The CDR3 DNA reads TGTGCCAGCAGCGTAGAACAGGTGAACACTGAAGCTTTCTTT. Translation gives CASSVEQVNTEAFF.

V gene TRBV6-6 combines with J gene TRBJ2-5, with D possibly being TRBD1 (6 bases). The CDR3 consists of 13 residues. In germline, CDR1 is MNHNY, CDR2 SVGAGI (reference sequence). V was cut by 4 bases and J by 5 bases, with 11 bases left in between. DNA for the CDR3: TGTGCCAGCAGTTCGCCAGGGGTCGAGACCCAGTACTTC. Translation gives CASSSPGVETQYF.

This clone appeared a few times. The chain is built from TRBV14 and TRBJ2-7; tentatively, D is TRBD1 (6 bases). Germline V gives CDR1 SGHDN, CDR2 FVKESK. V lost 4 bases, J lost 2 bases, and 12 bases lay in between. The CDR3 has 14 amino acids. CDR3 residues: CASSLRGSPYEQYF. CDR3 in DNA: TGTGCCAGCAGCCTCAGGGGCTCCCCCTACGAGCAGTACTTC.

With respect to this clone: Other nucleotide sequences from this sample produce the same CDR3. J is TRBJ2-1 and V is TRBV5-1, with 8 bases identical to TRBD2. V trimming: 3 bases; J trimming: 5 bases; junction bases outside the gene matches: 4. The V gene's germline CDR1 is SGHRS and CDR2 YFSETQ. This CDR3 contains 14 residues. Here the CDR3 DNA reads TGCGCCAGCAGCTCGGGGACTAGTCACAATGAGCAGTTCTTC. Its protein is CASSSGTSHNEQFF.

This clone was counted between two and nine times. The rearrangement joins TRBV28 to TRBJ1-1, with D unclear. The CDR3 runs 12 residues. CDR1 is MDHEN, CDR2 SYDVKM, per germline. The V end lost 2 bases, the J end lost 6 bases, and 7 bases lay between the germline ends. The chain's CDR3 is CASSLRRAEAFF. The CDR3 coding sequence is TGTGCCAGCAGTTTAAGGAGGGCTGAAGCTTTCTTT.

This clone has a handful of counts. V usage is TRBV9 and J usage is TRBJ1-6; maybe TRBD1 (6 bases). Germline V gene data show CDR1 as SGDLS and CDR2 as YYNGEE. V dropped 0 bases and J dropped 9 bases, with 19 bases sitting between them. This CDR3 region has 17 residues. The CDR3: CASSVVGSDRGLSPLHF. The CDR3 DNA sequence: TGTGCCAGCAGCGTAGTAGGGTCGGACAGAGGCCTTTCACCCCTCCACTTT. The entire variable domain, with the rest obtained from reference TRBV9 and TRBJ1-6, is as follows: DSGVTQTPKHLITATGQRVTLRCSPRSGDLSVYWYQQSLDQGLQFLIQYYNGEERAKGNILERFSAQQFPDLHSELNLSSLELGDSALYFCASSVVGSDRGLSPLHFGNGTRLTVT.

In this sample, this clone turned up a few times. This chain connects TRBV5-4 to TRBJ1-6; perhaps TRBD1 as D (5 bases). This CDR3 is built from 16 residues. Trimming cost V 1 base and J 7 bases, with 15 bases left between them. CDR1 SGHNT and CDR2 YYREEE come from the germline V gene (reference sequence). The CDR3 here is CASSLMGREWNSPLHF. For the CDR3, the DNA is TGTGCCAGCAGCTTGATGGGCAGGGAATGGAATTCACCCCTCCACTTT.

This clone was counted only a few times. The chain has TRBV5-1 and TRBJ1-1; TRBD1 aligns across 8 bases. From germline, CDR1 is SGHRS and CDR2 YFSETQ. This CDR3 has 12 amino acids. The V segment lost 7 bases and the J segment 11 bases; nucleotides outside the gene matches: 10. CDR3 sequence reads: CASGTGESVAFF. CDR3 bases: TGCGCCAGCGGGACAGGAGAGTCTGTGGCTTTCTTT.

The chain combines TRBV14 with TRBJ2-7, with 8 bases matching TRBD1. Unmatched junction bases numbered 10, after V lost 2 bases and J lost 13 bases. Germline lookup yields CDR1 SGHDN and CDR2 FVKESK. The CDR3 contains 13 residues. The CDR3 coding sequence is TGTGCCAGCAGCCAATTGGACAGGGCGGCCTCATACTTC. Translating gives CASSQLDRAASYF.

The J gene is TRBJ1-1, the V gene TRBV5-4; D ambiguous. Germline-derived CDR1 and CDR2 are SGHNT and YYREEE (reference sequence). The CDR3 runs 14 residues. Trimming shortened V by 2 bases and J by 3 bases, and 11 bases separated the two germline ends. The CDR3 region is CASSLGPSYTEAFF. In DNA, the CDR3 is TGTGCCAGCAGCTTAGGGCCCAGCTACACTGAAGCTTTCTTT. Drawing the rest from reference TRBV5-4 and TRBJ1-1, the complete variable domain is ETGVTQSPTHLIKTRGQQVTLRCSSQSGHNTVSWYQQALGQGPQFIFQYYREEENGRGNFPPRFSGLQFPNYSSELNVNALELDDSALYLCASSLGPSYTEAFFGQGTRLTVV.

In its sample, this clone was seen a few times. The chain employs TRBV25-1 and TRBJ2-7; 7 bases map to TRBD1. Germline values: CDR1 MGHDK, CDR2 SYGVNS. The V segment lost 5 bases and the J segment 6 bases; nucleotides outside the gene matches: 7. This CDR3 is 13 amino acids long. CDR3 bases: TGTGCCAGCAGTACGCCGACAGGGACCGAGCAGTACTTC. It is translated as CASSTPTGTEQYF.

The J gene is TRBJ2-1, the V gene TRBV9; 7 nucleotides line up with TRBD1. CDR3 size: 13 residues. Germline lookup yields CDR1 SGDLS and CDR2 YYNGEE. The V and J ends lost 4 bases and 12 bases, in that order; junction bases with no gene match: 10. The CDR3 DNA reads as TGTGCCAGCAGCATCCTCCAGGGGGTGGGGCAGTTCTTC. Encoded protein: CASSILQGVGQFF.

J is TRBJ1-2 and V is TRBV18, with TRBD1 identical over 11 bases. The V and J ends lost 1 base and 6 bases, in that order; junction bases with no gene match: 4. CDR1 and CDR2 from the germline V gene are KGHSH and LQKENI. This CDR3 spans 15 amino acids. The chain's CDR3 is CASSPLRTGGNGYTF. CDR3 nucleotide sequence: TGTGCCAGCTCACCACTCAGGACAGGGGGCAATGGCTACACCTTC.

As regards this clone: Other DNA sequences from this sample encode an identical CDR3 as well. In DNA, the CDR3 is TGCAGTGCTAGCGGGGGCTACGAGCAGTACTTC. This gives the protein CSASGGYEQYF. The rearrangement links TRBV20-1 to TRBJ2-7; a weak D match, TRBD2 (6 bases). The germline V and J ends were trimmed by 3 bases and 3 bases, with 6 bases remaining between them. This CDR3 contains 11 residues. CDR1 is DFQATT, CDR2 SNEGSKA, per germline (reference sequence).

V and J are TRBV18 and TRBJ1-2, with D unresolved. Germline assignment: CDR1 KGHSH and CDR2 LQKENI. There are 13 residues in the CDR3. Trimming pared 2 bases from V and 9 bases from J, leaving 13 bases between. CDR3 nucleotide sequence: TGTGCCAGCTCACCAGGGGATTCGTCGAGCTACACCTTC. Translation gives CASSPGDSSSYTF. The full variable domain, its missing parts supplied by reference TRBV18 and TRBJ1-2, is NAGVMQNPRHLVRRRGQEARLRCSPMKGHSHVYWYRQLPEEGLKFMVYLQKENIIDESGMPKERFSAEFPKEGPSILRIQQVVRGDSAAYFCASSPGDSSSYTFGSGTRLTVV.